This T cell receptor (beta chain) appears in the sequencing data of a study of cytomegalovirus exposure and HLA in healthy donors. Regarding the study as a whole: In a later analysis, TCR beta V- and J-gene trimming showed a link to a missense DCLRE1C variant. Within an earlier analysis, most TCR beta V segments proved productive either about 87% or about 30% of the time. Testing in vitro showed three CMV-associated chains specific for CMV antigens.

Primers included in the PCR were 60 Vbeta and 13 Jbeta primers. Per the original data handling: Unique TCR beta chains numbered roughly 80 million in a later analysis, with roughly 10 million shared. Some clones are missing from TCRdb's copy, which holds only in-frame ones; the method was immunoSEQ multiplex PCR. V, J and clone size derive from that table, while D and trimming were established from the DNA sequence. The data hold about 92,000 clones, with less than 70% observed a single time. Points on this clone: What it binds is not known.

Trimming removed 5 bases at V and 1 base at J, with 12 bases between. This CDR3 has 14 residues. Germline V CDR1 and CDR2: MGHDK, SYGVNS. This chain connects TRBV25-1 to TRBJ2-7, with D maybe TRBD2 (5 bases). This TCR came from a middle-aged man in good health and CMV-seronegative. Specimen: PBMCs. CDR3 protein: CASSRRKVSYEQYV. CDR3 sequence (DNA): TGTGCCAGCAGTCGGAGGAAGGTTTCCTACGAGCAGTACGTC.